The source of this TCR beta chain is a study of blood T cell repertoires in COVID-19. The assay was immunoSEQ multiplex PCR, and TCRdb's table has in-frame clones only and misses some. The sample holds a few hundred thousand clones, 85% seen once. Trimming pared 5 bases from V and 1 base from J, leaving 18 bases between. Germline CDR1 reads MNHNY; CDR2 reads SVGAGI (reference sequence). This CDR3 is 16 amino acids long. This receptor was obtained from a woman aged 18 to 35 with acute or convalescent COVID-19. Sequenced sample: peripheral blood. This rearrangement joins TRBV6-6 to TRBJ2-7; a weak D match, TRBD2 (5 bases). DNA for the CDR3: TGTGCCAGCAGTAAACCCGATTCTGGCGGGTCCTACGAGCAGTACTTC. It specifies CASSKPDSGGSYEQYF.